This section outlines one TCR beta chain sequence together with its context. The data belong to a study of cytomegalovirus exposure and HLA in healthy donors. The V gene end was trimmed by 4 bases and the J gene end by 4 bases; junction bases not matched to a gene: 9. The CDR3 contains 15 residues. Germline-derived CDR1 and CDR2 are SGHRS and YFSETQ. PCR was performed using 60 Vbeta and 13 Jbeta primers. The data were produced by immunoSEQ multiplex PCR, yet TCRdb's version contains in-frame clones alone and is incomplete. Here the sample spans 150,000 to 200,000 clones, under 85% being singletons. The genes are TRBV5-1 and TRBJ2-3, with 7 bases that match TRBD1. Sequencing was performed on PBMCs. This receptor was obtained from a female donor in good health and CMV-seronegative. CDR3 region: CASSTGTVEPDTQYF. The CDR3, as DNA: TGCGCCAGCAGCACCGGGACAGTCGAACCAGATACGCAGTATTTT.